The next 18 T cell receptor beta chains were all read from a single sample in a study of T-cell reconstitution after alpha-beta-depleted transplantation in children (dated by TCRdb to the mid-2010s). The library was prepared using PCR. Data came from an Illumina HiSeq 2500. TCR libraries were prepared with molecular barcoding, using unique molecular identifiers to normalize TCRbeta repertoire quantification. TCRdb reanalyzed the raw reads on its own, using fastp at Q25 for trimming and MiXCR for clone calling, and kept in-frame beta chains. Every entry covers one CDR3 protein and lists the most common genes and DNA from its rows. In all, the sample holds 450,000 to 600,000 distinct CDR3 sequences, and roughly 33% of those were seen once. The ten largest account for less than 2.5% of the sample. The sequenced sample was PBMCs from the stem cell graft donor, obtained from the stem cell graft. All receptors come from a human donor who donated a stem cell graft to a child with aplastic anemia.

This clonotype has just a few counts. CDR3 residues: CASAGEIYNEQFF. CDR3 nucleotides: TGTGCCAGCGCGGGAGAGATATACAATGAGCAGTTCTTC. The gene calls are TRBV6-1 and TRBJ2-1; 7 bases map to TRBD2. Germline loops: CDR1 MNHNS, CDR2 SASEGT. The CDR3 contains 13 residues. V gave up 8 bases and J gave up 4 bases; unmatched junction bases: 5.

This chain joins TRBV27 and TRBJ1-2; weak D call: TRBD1 (6 bases). This CDR3 has 14 residues. CDR1 is MNHEY, CDR2 SMNVEV, per germline (reference sequence). Trimming cost V 4 bases and J 8 bases, with 17 bases left between them. Here the CDR3 DNA reads TGTGCCAGCAGTTCGGGGGCAGGAGAAGAAGGCTACACCTTC. Its translation is CASSSGAGEEGYTF.

V usage is TRBV29-1 and J usage is TRBJ2-1; D may be TRBD1 or TRBD2 (6 bases each). Germline V gene sequence: CDR1 SQVTM, CDR2 ANQGSEA. The CDR3 is 13 residues long. With 5 bases removed from V and 6 bases from J, the gap between germline ends came to 14 bases. The CDR3 spells CSVSRGDPNEQFF. In DNA, the CDR3 is TGCAGCGTTTCTAGGGGGGACCCCAATGAGCAGTTCTTC.

The chain links TRBV20-1 to TRBJ2-1; D remains unclear. The CDR3 sequence is 11 residues long. Germline CDR1 reads DFQATT; CDR2 reads SNEGSKA (reference sequence). The ends were cut back, 5 bases at V and 9 bases at J, with 11 bases in the middle. Here the CDR3 DNA reads TGCAGTGCTGGATTCAATGGTGAGCAGTTCTTC. As protein: CSAGFNGEQFF.

The gene calls are TRBV30 and TRBJ2-7; D not certain. Germline V gene sequence: CDR1 GTSNPN, CDR2 SVGIG (reference sequence). The germline V and J ends were trimmed by 1 base and 2 bases, with 15 bases remaining between them. The CDR3 extends over 15 amino acids. The CDR3 bases are TGTGCCTGGAGTGATATCTTCGGACCTGCCTACGAGCAGTACTTC. This sequence encodes CAWSDIFGPAYEQYF.

The J gene is TRBJ2-3, the V gene TRBV6-2 or TRBV6-3; D gene ambiguous. The CDR3 covers 16 residues. The germline CDR1 and CDR2 sequences are MNHEY and SVGEGT. Trimming pared 2 bases from V and 0 bases from J, leaving 12 bases between. CDR3: CASSYLRARSTDTQYF. The CDR3 DNA follows: TGTGCCAGCAGTTACCTCCGTGCGCGGAGCACAGATACGCAGTATTTT.

This clonotype was counted ten times or more. J is TRBJ2-3 and V is TRBV12-3 or TRBV12-4, with D perhaps TRBD2 (5 bases). V dropped 5 bases and J dropped 0 bases, with 12 bases sitting between them. The CDR3 is 15 amino acids. The CDR3 is CASSLDSTSTDTQYF. DNA of the CDR3: TGTGCCAGCAGTCTGGACTCAACTAGCACAGATACGCAGTATTTT.

The chain joins TRBV9 to TRBJ2-1; 13 nucleotides match TRBD2. Germline CDR1 and CDR2: SGDLS and YYNGEE. V was pared by 3 bases and J by 7 bases, with 10 bases of the junction left unmatched. The CDR3 contains 17 residues. The CDR3 nucleotides are TGTGCCAGCAGCGCCCGGACTAGCGGGAGCAGGTGGAATGAGCAGTTCTTC. Its translation: CASSARTSGSRWNEQFF.

This clonotype has a count of ten or more. V and J are TRBV4-3 and TRBJ2-1; tentatively, D is TRBD2 (6 bases). The germline V gene encodes CDR1 LGHNA and CDR2 YSLEER. This CDR3 contains 15 residues. V dropped 3 bases and J dropped 5 bases, with 14 bases sitting between them. This CDR3 is CASSQSRRADNEQFF. The CDR3, as DNA: TGCGCCAGCAGCCAGAGCCGGAGGGCCGACAATGAGCAGTTCTTC.

This chain links TRBV5-6 with TRBJ2-4; 9 bases align to TRBD1. Germline CDR1 SGHDT, CDR2 YYEEEE. After removal of 3 bases from V and 9 bases from J, the junction contained 10 bases not matched to a gene. The CDR3 totals 15 residues. The CDR3 DNA reads as TGTGCCAGCAGCTACATGGGACAGGGTGGGGGCATTCAGTACTTC. It yields the protein CASSYMGQGGGIQYF.

This clonotype was recorded a few times. Germline and junction disagree at one end, which may indicate a read error. The chain uses TRBV12-3 or TRBV12-4 and TRBJ2-5; 7 positions agree with TRBD2. The CDR3 sequence is 13 residues long. CDR3: CASSLAAPETQYF. DNA of the CDR3: TGTGCCAGCAGTCTAGCGGCCCCAGAGACCCAGTACTTC.

There are a few counts of this clonotype. The J gene is TRBJ1-5, the V gene TRBV7-2; weak D call: TRBD1 (5 bases). In germline, CDR1 is SGHTA, CDR2 FQGNSA. Trimming took off 5 bases at V and 10 bases at J, with 18 bases between the two ends. This CDR3 has 14 amino acids. The CDR3 DNA sequence: TGTGCCAGCAGCCGACAGCATACCGGAATTCCCCAGCATTTT. It encodes CASSRQHTGIPQHF. Looking up the rest from reference TRBV7-2 and TRBJ1-5 gives the full variable domain: GAGVSQSPSNKVTEKGKDVELRCDPISGHTALYWYRQSLGQGLEFLIYFQGNSAPDKSGLPSDRFSAERTGGSVSTLTIQRTQQEDSAVYLCASSRQHTGIPQHFGDGTRLSIL.

Only a few counts were recorded for this clonotype. The chain employs TRBV20-1 and TRBJ1-1; weak D call: TRBD1 (6 bases). Trimming pared 6 bases from V and 3 bases from J, leaving 8 bases between. Per the germline V gene, CDR1 is DFQATT and CDR2 is SNEGSKA (reference sequence). The CDR3 runs to 11 residues. The CDR3 DNA sequence: TGCAGTGCCACAGGGCACACTGAAGCTTTCTTT. Its protein product is CSATGHTEAFF.

The V call is TRBV6-2 or TRBV6-3, the J call TRBJ2-7; 10 nucleotides agree with TRBD2. There are 16 residues in the CDR3. In germline, CDR1 is MNHEY, CDR2 SVGEGT. The J segment lost 6 bases and the V segment lost 6 bases, leaving 14 bases of the junction unmatched. In nucleotides, the CDR3 is TGTGCCAGCAGCCGTCCCGGGACTAGCGCGGCGGGCGAGCAGTACTTC. This sequence encodes CASSRPGTSAAGEQYF.

This chain joins TRBV14 and TRBJ1-6; 11 bases are a match to TRBD1. V gave up 4 bases and J gave up 10 bases; unmatched junction bases: 9. This CDR3 comprises 16 residues. CDR1 SGHDN and CDR2 FVKESK come from the germline V gene. CDR3 bases: TGTGCCAGCAGCCCCGGGACAGGGGGAAATAGATCACCCCTCCACTTT. This translates into CASSPGTGGNRSPLHF.

This clonotype was counted a few times. The CDR3 is CAISGGGPAYNEQFF. The DNA of the CDR3 is TGTGCCATCAGTGGTGGGGGGCCGGCCTACAATGAGCAGTTCTTC. The V and J genes are TRBV10-3 and TRBJ2-1; D possibly uses TRBD1 or TRBD2 (6 bases each). V lost 4 bases, J lost 2 bases, and 12 bases lay in between. The CDR3 is made up of 15 amino acids. Germline V gives CDR1 ENHRY, CDR2 SYGVKD.

The sample holds a few counts of this clonotype. The chain uses TRBV20-1 and TRBJ2-1; 9 nucleotides match TRBD1. V was pared by 5 bases and J by 6 bases, with 8 bases of the junction left unmatched. CDR3 length equals 14 residues. Germline assignment: CDR1 DFQATT and CDR2 SNEGSKA (reference sequence). CDR3 loop: CSAGDRVLSNEQFF. The CDR3 DNA is TGCAGTGCTGGGGACAGGGTTTTGAGCAATGAGCAGTTCTTC.

V gene TRBV5-8 combines with J gene TRBJ1-2, with a weak D call TRBD1 (5 bases). The V end was cut by 7 bases, the J end by 3 bases, with 13 bases between. CDR1 is SGHTS and CDR2 is YDEGEE in the germline V gene. The CDR3 is 13 amino acids. The CDR3 DNA reads TGTGCCAGCTCCCGGGGGAGTTACTATGGCTACACCTTC. Its translation is CASSRGSYYGYTF.